The 32 T cell receptor beta chains below were found in one sample sequenced in a study of OX40 agonist ivuxolimab in advanced cancers. Using immunoSEQ multiplex PCR, the repertoire was profiled, and TCRdb retains in-frame clones only, with some absent. The sample includes fewer than 90,000 clones, approximately 80% of them seen just once. The sample was CD4+ or CD8+ T cells sorted from blood, taken in a trial of the OX40 agonist ivuxolimab. Receptors originate from an adult with an advanced solid tumor such as melanoma, head and neck, liver or kidney cancer.

This CDR3 reads CASSQHLGQQETQYF. In nucleotides, the CDR3 is TGTGCCAGCAGCCAACACCTGGGACAGCAAGAGACCCAGTACTTC. V gene TRBV7-9 combines with J gene TRBJ2-5, with 7 bases aligning to TRBD1. The CDR3 is made up of 15 amino acids. The J segment lost 2 bases and the V segment lost 5 bases, leaving 8 bases of the junction unmatched. Germline V gene lookup returns CDR1 SEHNR and CDR2 FQNEAQ (reference sequence).

As DNA, the CDR3 is TGTGCCAGCAGTGAGGCCAGGGACTCTATATATTTT. Protein sequence: CASSEARDSIYF. The rearrangement uses TRBV6-1 and TRBJ1-3; tentative D call: TRBD1 (5 bases). Germline CDR1 reads MNHNS; CDR2 reads SASEGT. Trimming took 3 bases from V and 13 from J, leaving 13 bases between them. CDR3 length: 12 residues.

The chain links TRBV6-6 to TRBJ1-1; perhaps TRBD1 as D (6 bases). The CDR3 runs 14 residues. Germline V gene sequence: CDR1 MNHNY, CDR2 SVGAGI (reference sequence). V dropped 6 bases and J dropped 1 base, with 12 bases sitting between them. The CDR3 spells CASRSDRRNTEAFF. The CDR3 DNA is TGTGCCAGCAGGTCGGACAGAAGGAACACTGAAGCTTTCTTT.

The chain has TRBV7-2 and TRBJ2-1; TRBD1 or TRBD2 may be the D gene (5 bases each). Germline CDR1 reads SGHTA; CDR2 reads FQGNSA. The ends were cut back, 5 bases at V and 0 bases at J, with 11 bases in the middle. The CDR3 totals 15 residues. CDR3 coding DNA: TGTGCCAGCAGCATCCGGGACGGCTCCTACAATGAGCAGTTCTTC. It translates to CASSIRDGSYNEQFF.

The chain links TRBV10-3 to TRBJ2-1, with D perhaps given as TRBD1 or TRBD2 (5 bases each). Germline values: CDR1 ENHRY, CDR2 SYGVKD. The length of the CDR3 is 14 residues. The ends were cut back, 2 bases at V and 4 bases at J, with 9 bases in the middle. The CDR3, as DNA: TGTGCCATCAGTGAGGGGACGACATACAATGAGCAGTTCTTC. It encodes CAISEGTTYNEQFF.

This clone has only a few counts. V is TRBV6-1 and J is TRBJ1-6; D is unclear. V lost 1 base to trimming and J lost 9 bases, with 7 bases between them. The length of the CDR3 is 13 residues. Germline assignment: CDR1 MNHNS and CDR2 SASEGT. CDR3 coding DNA: TGTGCCAGCAGTGAAGGTCCGGGTTCACCCCTCCACTTT. It translates to CASSEGPGSPLHF.

In this sample, this clone turned up a few times. V usage is TRBV27 and J usage is TRBJ1-5; possibly TRBD1 for D (6 bases). Germline V gene data show CDR1 as MNHEY and CDR2 as SMNVEV (reference sequence). The CDR3 is made up of 16 amino acids. The germline V and J ends were trimmed by 5 bases and 3 bases, with 17 bases remaining between them. The CDR3 nucleotides are TGTGCCAGCAGTCCCGGACAGACACTAGCCAATCAGCCCCAGCATTTT. It is translated as CASSPGQTLANQPQHF.

The chain recombines TRBV11-1 with TRBJ2-2; 7 positions match TRBD1. CDR1 and CDR2 from the germline V gene are SGHAT and FQDESV (reference sequence). Trimming removed 4 bases from V and 6 bases from J; junction bases left unmatched: 5. There are 14 residues in the CDR3. CDR3 DNA: TGTGCCAGCAGCTCGACCACAGGGGCCGGGGAGCTGTTTTTT. Translation: CASSSTTGAGELFF.

This chain links TRBV7-2 with TRBJ2-3; 10 bases map to TRBD2. V was clipped by 3 bases and J by 5 bases; unmatched bases: 11. The CDR3 loop spans 17 amino acids. CDR1 is SGHTA, CDR2 FQGNSA, per germline. This CDR3 is CASSLVLIAGGGDTQYF. For the CDR3, the DNA is TGTGCCAGCAGCTTGGTCCTCATAGCGGGGGGTGGAGATACGCAGTATTTT. The whole variable domain, filled in from reference TRBV7-2 and TRBJ2-3, reads GAGVSQSPSNKVTEKGKDVELRCDPISGHTALYWYRQSLGQGLEFLIYFQGNSAPDKSGLPSDRFSAERTGGSVSTLTIQRTQQEDSAVYLCASSLVLIAGGGDTQYFGPGTRLTVL.

The J gene is TRBJ2-5, the V gene TRBV9; no clear D. This CDR3 is 12 amino acids long. Germline V gene lookup returns CDR1 SGDLS and CDR2 YYNGEE. Trimming pared 3 bases from V and 5 bases from J, leaving 8 bases between. The CDR3 DNA reads as TGTGCCAGCAGCGGAGAAACGGAGACCCAGTACTTC. Translated: CASSGETETQYF.

The chain couples TRBV5-1 to TRBJ1-1; D gene unclear. V lost 6 bases to trimming and J lost 1 base, with 13 bases between them. CDR3 length: 14 amino acids. The germline V gene encodes CDR1 SGHRS and CDR2 YFSETQ. The CDR3 region is CASISSQANTEAFF. CDR3 DNA: TGCGCCAGCATCTCGAGCCAGGCGAACACTGAAGCTTTCTTT.

The V call is TRBV10-2, the J call TRBJ1-1; no firm D call. Germline V gene sequence: CDR1 WSHSY, CDR2 SAAADI. The CDR3 sequence is 12 residues long. Trimming took 7 bases from V and 3 from J, leaving 9 bases between them. The CDR3 DNA reads TGCGCCAGCACGTCCATTGACACTGAAGCTTTCTTT. Amino acid sequence: CASTSIDTEAFF.

The chain links TRBV5-1 to TRBJ2-3, with D maybe TRBD2 (5 bases). Per germline, CDR1 SGHRS and CDR2 YFSETQ. CDR3 length: 14 residues. V shed 0 bases and J shed 5 bases, with 10 bases lying between them. The DNA of the CDR3 is TGCGCCAGCAGCTTGGATTCCGGGGAAGATACGCAGTATTTT. Amino acid sequence: CASSLDSGEDTQYF. The full variable domain, in which reference TRBV5-1 and TRBJ2-3 provide the parts outside the CDR3, is KAGVTQTPRYLIKTRGQQVTLSCSPISGHRSVSWYQQTPGQGLQFLFEYFSETQRNKGNFPGRFSGRQFSNSRSEMNVSTLELGDSALYLCASSLDSGEDTQYFGPGTRLTVL.

The V call is TRBV5-6, the J call TRBJ2-7, with D uncertain. Germline CDR1 SGHDT, CDR2 YYEEEE. CDR3 length equals 15 residues. Trimming removed 0 bases from V and 4 bases from J, with 14 bases in between. CDR3 nucleotides: TGTGCCAGCAGCTTGGTGGCCGGACCCACTTACGAGCAGTACTTC. Encoded protein: CASSLVAGPTYEQYF.

The rearrangement uses TRBV5-4 and TRBJ2-1; D ambiguous. The ends were cut back, 0 bases at V and 10 bases at J, with 8 bases in the middle. The CDR3 loop spans 12 amino acids. The germline V gene encodes CDR1 SGHNT and CDR2 YYREEE (reference sequence). The CDR3 reads CASSLGDWEQFF. In DNA, the CDR3 is TGTGCCAGCAGCTTGGGAGACTGGGAGCAGTTCTTC.

This chain joins TRBV7-8 and TRBJ1-5; the D gene is possibly TRBD1 (6 bases). CDR3 length: 16 amino acids. The V gene's germline CDR1 is SGHVS and CDR2 FQNEAQ. V lost 4 bases and J 11 bases, leaving 24 bases between the germline ends. The CDR3 is CASSSNTQGRGGAQHF. CDR3 in DNA: TGTGCCAGCAGCTCCAACACTCAGGGCAGAGGGGGGGCCCAGCATTTT. Using reference TRBV7-8 and TRBJ1-5 for the parts outside the CDR3, the full variable domain is GAGVSQSPRYKVAKRGQDVALRCDPISGHVSLFWYQQALGQGPEFLTYFQNEAQLDKSGLPSDRFFAERPEGSVSTLKIQRTQQEDSAVYLCASSSNTQGRGGAQHFGDGTRLSIL.

The chain has TRBV28 and TRBJ1-2, with D maybe TRBD1 (5 bases). This CDR3 is built from 14 residues. The V gene lost 2 bases and the J gene lost 0 bases, with 7 bases spanning the gap. The germline gives CDR1 MDHEN, CDR2 SYDVKM. The DNA of the CDR3 is TGTGCCAGCAGTTTAGGGGCAGCTAACTATGGCTACACCTTC. It codes for CASSLGAANYGYTF.

This clone is termed medium-sized. The chain uses TRBV19 and TRBJ1-1; D call uncertain. V lost 5 bases and J lost 11, with 21 bases in between. CDR3 length: 14 residues. Germline CDR1 reads LNHDA; CDR2 reads SQIVND (reference sequence). The CDR3 DNA sequence: TGTGCCAGTAGTTTCCTAGACACGAGTGTAGGGGCTTTCTTT. Translation gives CASSFLDTSVGAFF.

The chain links TRBV6-1 to TRBJ2-1, with 9 bases lining up with TRBD2. The CDR3 extends over 17 amino acids. CDR1 MNHNS and CDR2 SASEGT come from the germline V gene. V lost 4 bases and J lost 0; bases outside the gene matches: 7. CDR3 loop: CASSVGTSFSSYNEQFF. The CDR3 bases are TGTGCCAGCAGTGTCGGGACTAGCTTTAGCTCCTACAATGAGCAGTTCTTC.

The chain couples TRBV5-5 to TRBJ1-3, with 9 bases aligning to TRBD1. Germline V lookup: CDR1 SGHKS, CDR2 YYEKEE (reference sequence). V shed 3 bases, J shed 7 bases, and the junction held 17 bases outside the gene matches. CDR3 length equals 18 residues. CDR3 sequence reads: CASSSTYRDRVLGNTIYF. The CDR3 bases are TGTGCCAGCAGCTCGACCTACCGGGACAGGGTACTGGGGAACACCATATATTTT.

This chain uses TRBV5-1 with TRBJ2-3; 8 nucleotides align to TRBD2. The CDR3 totals 16 residues. Germline trimming cut 3 bases from V and 0 bases from J; bases unmatched to any gene: 6. Germline loops: CDR1 SGHRS, CDR2 YFSETQ. The CDR3 loop is CASSSVAGMSTDTQYF. CDR3 in DNA: TGCGCCAGCAGCTCAGTAGCGGGGATGAGCACAGATACGCAGTATTTT.

This clone was recorded once. The V and J genes are TRBV6-1 and TRBJ1-5; a weak D match, TRBD1 (5 bases). CDR1 and CDR2 from the germline V gene are MNHNS and SASEGT. The CDR3 consists of 15 residues. The V and J ends lost 6 bases and 6 bases respectively, with 18 bases between them. The CDR3 region is CASRGGSLSSQPQHF. CDR3 sequence (DNA): TGTGCCAGCAGGGGGGGGTCGCTTTCTAGTCAGCCCCAGCATTTT.

The chain employs TRBV11-2 and TRBJ1-6, with TRBD1 matching 7 bases. Germline V gene sequence: CDR1 SGHAT, CDR2 FQNNGV. Germline trimming cut 4 bases from V and 10 bases from J; bases unmatched to any gene: 16. The CDR3 loop spans 17 amino acids. CDR3 DNA: TGTGCCAGCAGCTCCATAGGGGGCCGTGGGCGGGGCTCACCCCTCCACTTT. Its protein is CASSSIGGRGRGSPLHF.

This clone has only one observation. The chain carries TRBV19 and TRBJ2-1; D not certain. The CDR3 has 11 residues. Trimming shortened V by 6 bases and J by 9 bases, and 9 bases separated the two germline ends. Per germline, CDR1 LNHDA and CDR2 SQIVND (reference sequence). In nucleotides, the CDR3 is TGTGCCAGTAGCGGCCTTCGTGAGCAGTTCTTC. This gives the protein CASSGLREQFF.

The rearrangement links TRBV5-1 to TRBJ2-7, with 9 bases matching TRBD1. V lost 3 bases, J lost 4 bases, and 11 bases stayed unmatched. This CDR3 spans 16 amino acids. CDR1 is SGHRS, CDR2 YFSETQ, per germline. DNA for the CDR3: TGCGCCAGCAGCTCCGCTCGGGACAGGGAAAATTACGAGCAGTACTTC. Translated: CASSSARDRENYEQYF.

V is TRBV5-4 and J is TRBJ1-1, with D hard to call. V dropped 4 bases and J dropped 3 bases, with 10 bases sitting between them. Germline values: CDR1 SGHNT, CDR2 YYREEE (reference sequence). This CDR3 has 13 amino acids. The CDR3 sequence is CASSPRLDTEAFF. CDR3 nucleotide sequence: TGTGCCAGCAGCCCCCGTTTGGACACTGAAGCTTTCTTT.

The chain recombines TRBV2 with TRBJ2-3; unclear D gene. The CDR3 loop spans 15 amino acids. Germline assignment: CDR1 SNHLY and CDR2 FYNNEI. Trimming removed 6 bases from V and 4 bases from J, with 17 bases in between. This chain's CDR3 is CASSGRRGMSDTQYF. The CDR3 region has the DNA TGTGCCAGCAGCGGACGCCGTGGGATGTCAGATACGCAGTATTTT.

The chain carries TRBV7-9 and TRBJ2-1; 7 bases line up with TRBD2. Unmatched junction bases numbered 19, after V lost 3 bases and J lost 8 bases. Looked up from germline, CDR1 is SEHNR and CDR2 is FQNEAQ (reference sequence). This CDR3 has 18 residues. The CDR3, as DNA: TGTGCCAGCAGCTTTGGTGGGCGGGGGTACCAAGTCGGGTATGAGCAGTTCTTC. Its protein product is CASSFGGRGYQVGYEQFF.

The chain employs TRBV18 and TRBJ2-2; D is ambiguous. The germline CDR1 and CDR2 sequences are KGHSH and LQKENI. The V end lost 3 bases, the J end lost 6 bases, and 8 bases lay between the germline ends. CDR3 length: 13 amino acids. CDR3 sequence reads: CASSPESAGELFF. The CDR3 DNA follows: TGTGCCAGCTCACCCGAGTCAGCCGGGGAGCTGTTTTTT.

This clone has only one observation. The chain combines TRBV18 with TRBJ1-5; no firm D call. V shed 6 bases and J shed 6 bases, with 15 bases lying between them. Germline V gives CDR1 KGHSH, CDR2 LQKENI. The CDR3 sequence is 14 residues long. CDR3 coding DNA: TGTGCCAGCTCTAACGCCGGCCCCAGTCAGCCCCAGCATTTT. As protein: CASSNAGPSQPQHF.

J is TRBJ2-1 and V is TRBV5-4; perhaps D is TRBD1 or TRBD2 (5 bases each). Germline V gene sequence: CDR1 SGHNT, CDR2 YYREEE (reference sequence). The CDR3 length is 14 residues. V lost 7 bases and J 6 bases, leaving 17 bases between the germline ends. CDR3: CASCYPGTFNEQFF. The CDR3, as DNA: TGTGCCAGCTGTTACCCCGGGACCTTCAATGAGCAGTTCTTC. The complete variable domain, with remaining parts taken from reference TRBV5-4 and TRBJ2-1, reads ETGVTQSPTHLIKTRGQQVTLRCSSQSGHNTVSWYQQALGQGPQFIFQYYREEENGRGNFPPRFSGLQFPNYSSELNVNALELDDSALYLCASCYPGTFNEQFFGPGTRLTVL.

This clone was detected once. The gene calls are TRBV5-1 and TRBJ2-6; 8 bases are shared with TRBD1. CDR1 and CDR2 (germline): SGHRS, YFSETQ. The CDR3 spans 16 residues. V lost 4 bases, J lost 3 bases, and 6 bases stayed unmatched. The CDR3 region is CASSVTGVYGANVLTF. CDR3 DNA sequence: TGCGCCAGCAGCGTGACAGGGGTTTATGGGGCCAACGTCCTGACTTTC. Using reference TRBV5-1 and TRBJ2-6 for the parts outside the CDR3, the full variable domain is KAGVTQTPRYLIKTRGQQVTLSCSPISGHRSVSWYQQTPGQGLQFLFEYFSETQRNKGNFPGRFSGRQFSNSRSEMNVSTLELGDSALYLCASSVTGVYGANVLTFGAGSRLTVL.